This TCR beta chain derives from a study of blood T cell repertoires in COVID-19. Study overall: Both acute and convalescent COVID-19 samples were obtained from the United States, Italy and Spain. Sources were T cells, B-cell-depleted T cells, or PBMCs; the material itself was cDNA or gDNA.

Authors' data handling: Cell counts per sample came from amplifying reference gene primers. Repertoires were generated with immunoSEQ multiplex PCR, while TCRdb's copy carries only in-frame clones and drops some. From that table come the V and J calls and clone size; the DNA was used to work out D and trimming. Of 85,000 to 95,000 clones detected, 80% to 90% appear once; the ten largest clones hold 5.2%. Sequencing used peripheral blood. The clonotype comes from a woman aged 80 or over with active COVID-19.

The CDR3 protein is CASSVAPAGGRGQYF. CDR3 bases: TGTGCCAGCAGCGTAGCCCCAGCGGGAGGGCGGGGGCAGTACTTC. V usage is TRBV9 and J usage is TRBJ2-7, with 10 bases identical to TRBD2. The trim removed 0 bases at V and 9 bases at J, leaving 9 bases unmatched. Germline CDR1 and CDR2: SGDLS and YYNGEE. The CDR3 covers 15 residues.